This T cell receptor (beta chain) was identified during a study of T-cell reconstitution after alpha-beta-depleted transplantation in children (dated by TCRdb to about 2016). Context from the whole study: The study quantitatively tracked T-cell immune reconstitution after TCRalphabeta/CD19-depleted allogeneic hematopoietic cell transplantation in children using TCR repertoire profiling. Study-wide conclusions, independent of this receptor: The frequencies of hyperexpanded clones fell over the following months, and after one year, T-cell counts and TCRbeta diversity were mostly attributed to newly produced T cells. In some patients, the high TCRbeta diversity seen at day 60 was put down to recipient T cells and intrathymic progenitors that had survived conditioning. About two months after transplant, the apparently early recovery of alphabetaT-cell counts reportedly depended on just several hundred clones that had expanded rapidly and came from non-depleted graft cells.

This clonotype was seen a few times. There is no known antigen for this receptor. Base qualities are not at hand, and no much larger clone is one base apart. Per the publication, the treatment or condition label means: allogeneic hematopoietic cell transplantation with graft depleted of TCRalphabeta T cells and CD19 B cells. The transplant recipients were children given TCRalphabeta/CD19-depleted allogeneic hematopoietic cell grafts. Libraries were constructed by PCR. The data were produced on an Illumina HiSeq 2500. Molecular barcoding was employed in the preparation of TCR libraries, with unique molecular identifiers being used to normalize TCRbeta repertoire quantification. TCRdb itself trimmed the public reads at Q25 with fastp, ran MiXCR and retained productive beta chains. All rows with the same CDR3 protein become a single entry with the most common DNA and genes. The table for this sample lists about 290,000 distinct CDR3 sequences; around 7.1% of them were counted only once. The leading ten clones occupy over 7.5% of the sample.

The receptor was derived from a female patient between 2 and 15 years old who had a stem cell transplant for Fanconi anemia, so the T cells may come from the graft donor. The sequenced sample was peripheral blood, obtained 360 days after TCRalphabeta/CD19-depleted stem cell transplant.

The CDR3 loop reads CSVKGGGNYGYTF. The sequence in DNA is TGCAGTGTTAAGGGGGGAGGGAACTATGGCTACACCTTC. This sequence uses TRBV20-1 and TRBJ1-2; TRBD1 is perhaps the D gene, given 6 matching bases. Via the germline V gene (reference sequence), CDR1 is DFQATT and CDR2 SNEGSKA. Including the terminal cysteine and phenylalanine, the CDR3 comprises 13 residues. The only DNA kept is the CDR3, 39 bases in frame from the first base. V is pared back by 7 bases and J by 2 bases, with 14 bases lying between the germline termini.